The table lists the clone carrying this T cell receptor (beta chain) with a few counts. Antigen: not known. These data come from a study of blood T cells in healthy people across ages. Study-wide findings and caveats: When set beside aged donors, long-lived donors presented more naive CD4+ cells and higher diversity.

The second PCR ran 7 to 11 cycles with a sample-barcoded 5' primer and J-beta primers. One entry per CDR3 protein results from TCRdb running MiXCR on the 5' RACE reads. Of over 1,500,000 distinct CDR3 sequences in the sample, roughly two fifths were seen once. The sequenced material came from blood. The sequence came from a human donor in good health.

The CDR3 protein is CASSEGLADSTDTQYF. The CDR3 DNA reads as TGCGCCAGCAGCGAGGGACTAGCGGATAGCACAGATACGCAGTATTTT. The rearrangement uses TRBV4-1 and TRBJ2-3; TRBD2 aligns across 11 bases. Per the germline V gene, CDR1 is MGHRA and CDR2 is YSYEKL. The CDR3 totals 16 residues. The junction had 4 bases not matched to a gene; V was cut back by 5 bases and J by 0 bases.